A selection of T cell receptor beta chains follows, all from one sample in a study of blood T cell repertoires in COVID-19. Measured with immunoSEQ multiplex PCR; TCRdb has only the in-frame clones, and not every one. The table has 200,000 to 300,000 clones, approximately 91% seen once. The sample was peripheral blood. Source of these receptors: a human donor in a cohort sampled during active COVID-19. The CDR3 runs from the conserved cysteine through the conserved F or W. The D gene is left open where the match is weak. Part of the rows lack a size; the others show once, few, many or a class for expanded clones.

>TRBJ2-1|TRBD2|-|TRBV19
TGTGCCAGTTCTCATAGCGGGGGGGCGAAAAATGAGCAGTTCTTC
CASSHSGGAKNEQFF
>TRBJ1-5|TRBD1|-|TRBV19
TGTGCCAGTAGTATAGTCGGGACAGGGGCTAGTCAGCCCCAGCATTTT
CASSIVGTGASQPQHF
>TRBJ1-1|-|-|TRBV6-2/TRBV6-3
TGTGCCAGCAGTCTATCCATGAACACTGAAGCTTTCTTT
CASSLSMNTEAFF
>TRBJ2-7|-|-|TRBV9
TGTGCCAGCAGCGTAGGGGGGACGGGAGCTTACGAGCAGTACTTC
CASSVGGTGAYEQYF
>TRBJ2-4|TRBD1|-|TRBV5-4
TGTGCCAGCAGCTTGGAGGGGACAGCAAAAAACATTCAGTACTTC
CASSLEGTAKNIQYF
>TRBJ1-1|-|once|TRBV29-1
TGCAGCGTTGAATTAAGCATGAACACTGAAGCTTTCTTT
CSVELSMNTEAFF
>TRBJ2-1|TRBD2|-|TRBV6-4
TGTGCCAGCAGTGAACAAGCGGGAGTCAGAAATGAGCAGTTCTTC
CASSEQAGVRNEQFF
>TRBJ2-6|-|-|TRBV3-1/TRBV3-2
TGTGCCAGCAGCCAGGGACACCCGGGGGGCTCTGGGGCCAACGTCCTGACTTTC
CASSQGHPGGSGANVLTF
>TRBJ1-1|-|once|TRBV4-3
TGCGCCAGCAGCCAAAATACAGGGTACACTGAAGCTTTCTTT
CASSQNTGYTEAFF
>TRBJ1-2|-|-|TRBV19
TGTGCCAGTAGTATCTATGACTATGGCTACACCTTC
CASSIYDYGYTF
>TRBJ2-7|TRBD2|-|TRBV6-5
TGTGCCAGCAGAATAGCGGGAGAGGGCTACGAGCAGTACTTC
CASRIAGEGYEQYF
>TRBJ2-7|-|-|TRBV4-3
TGCGCCAGCAGCCAAGGGAGCTCCTACGAGCAGTACTTC
CASSQGSSYEQYF
>TRBJ1-2|-|-|TRBV25-1
TGTGCCACCCGGGGGGGGGCGCGAGGCTATGGCTACACCTTC
CATRGGARGYGYTF
>TRBJ1-3|-|-|TRBV29-1
TGCAGCGTTCTATTCAGATGGGGCGGAAACACCATATATTTT
CSVLFRWGGNTIYF
>TRBJ1-2|-|-|TRBV5-8
TGTGCCAGCAGCTCCCCGGCTAGAAATGGCTACACCTTC
CASSSPARNGYTF
>TRBJ2-7|TRBD2|-|TRBV7-2
TGTGCCAGCAGCTTAGAAGCGGGATCGGCCTTGGGCGAGCAGTACTTC
CASSLEAGSALGEQYF
>TRBJ1-4|TRBD1|-|TRBV19
TGTGCCAGTGCAAGCCCCAACAGGGGTGCTAATGAAAAACTGTTTTTT
CASASPNRGANEKLFF
>TRBJ2-7|TRBD1|-|TRBV6-2/TRBV6-3
TGTGCCAGCAGTTACTCACGGCGGACAGGGGGAGGGTACGAGCAGTACTTC
CASSYSRRTGGGYEQYF
>TRBJ2-5|TRBD1|-|TRBV5-1
TGCGCCAGCAGCTTGGCCCGACAGGGGGGAGAGACCCAGTACTTC
CASSLARQGGETQYF
>TRBJ2-1|TRBD2|-|TRBV6-5
TGTGCCAGCAGTTCTATCGGGGGGTTCTCCTACAATGAGCAGTTCTTC
CASSSIGGFSYNEQFF
>TRBJ1-1|-|-|TRBV5-4
TGTGCCAGCAGCCACCCCCTCCATGGGGCTAACACTGAAGCTTTCTTT
CASSHPLHGANTEAFF
>TRBJ2-7|-|once|TRBV20-1
TGCAGTGCTAGTTCGGGGGTGAACTCCTACGAGCAGTACTTC
CSASSGVNSYEQYF
>TRBJ2-7|TRBD1|-|TRBV27
TGTGCCAGCAGTTTTGCAGGGGGCTACGAGCAGTACTTC
CASSFAGGYEQYF
>TRBJ1-6|-|-|TRBV7-9
TGTGCCAGCAGGCGGCAGGGTTCTAATTCACCCCTCCACTTT
CASRRQGSNSPLHF
>TRBJ1-1|-|-|TRBV7-9
TGTGCCAGCAGCTTACTGGCGGGCACTGAAGCTTTCTTT
CASSLLAGTEAFF
>TRBJ2-3|-|-|TRBV20-1
TGCAGTGCGCTACCCGCAGATACGCAGTATTTT
CSALPADTQYF
>TRBJ1-2|-|once|TRBV30
TGTGCCTGGAGTGTAGCAGGGTTGGGGTATGGCTACACCTTC
CAWSVAGLGYGYTF
>TRBJ2-2|-|-|TRBV6-5
TGTGCCAGCAGTTTACAGGGGGGGGCCGGGGAGCTGTTTTTT
CASSLQGGAGELFF
>TRBJ2-7|TRBD1|-|TRBV18
TGTGCCAGCTCACCCTTGAAACAGGGGGCCTACGAGCAGTACTTC
CASSPLKQGAYEQYF
>TRBJ2-2|TRBD2|-|TRBV6-4
TGTGCCAGCAGTGACTCCCTAGCGGGGGACACCGGGGAGCTGTTTTTT
CASSDSLAGDTGELFF
>TRBJ1-2|-|-|TRBV5-4
TGTGCCAGCAGCCCCCAGGCCCCGCACTATGGCTACACCTTC
CASSPQAPHYGYTF
>TRBJ2-3|-|-|TRBV11-3
TGTGCCAGCAGCTTGCGGGTCGGGGGGCAAACAGATACGCAGTATTTT
CASSLRVGGQTDTQYF
>TRBJ1-6|TRBD1|-|TRBV2
TGTGCCAGCAGTGATAGACAGGGATCGGGGTCACCCCTCCACTTT
CASSDRQGSGSPLHF
>TRBJ1-3|TRBD1|-|TRBV6-5
TGTGCCAGTGGACAGGGGGCAGGTGGAAACACCATATATTTT
CASGQGAGGNTIYF
>TRBJ2-1|TRBD1|-|TRBV30
TGTGCCTGGGACAGGGGCTCCTACAATGAGCAGTTCTTC
CAWDRGSYNEQFF
>TRBJ1-4|-|-|TRBV5-1
TGCGCCAGCAGCTTAACAGGGAATAATGAAAAACTGTTTTTT
CASSLTGNNEKLFF